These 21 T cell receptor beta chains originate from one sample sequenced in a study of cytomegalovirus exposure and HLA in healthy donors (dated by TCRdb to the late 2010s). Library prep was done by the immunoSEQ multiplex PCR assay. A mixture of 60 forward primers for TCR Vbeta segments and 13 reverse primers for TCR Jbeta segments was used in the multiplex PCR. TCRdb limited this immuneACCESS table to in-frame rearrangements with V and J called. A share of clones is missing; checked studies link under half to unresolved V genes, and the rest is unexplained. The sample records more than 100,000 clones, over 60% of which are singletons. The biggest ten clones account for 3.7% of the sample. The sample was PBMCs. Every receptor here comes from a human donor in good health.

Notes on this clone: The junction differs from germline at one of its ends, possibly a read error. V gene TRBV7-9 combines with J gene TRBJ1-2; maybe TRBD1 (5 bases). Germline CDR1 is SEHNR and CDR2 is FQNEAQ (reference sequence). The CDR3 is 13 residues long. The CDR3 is CSSSLGAPYGYTF. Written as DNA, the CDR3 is TGTTCCAGCAGCTTAGGGGCCCCATATGGCTACACCTTC.

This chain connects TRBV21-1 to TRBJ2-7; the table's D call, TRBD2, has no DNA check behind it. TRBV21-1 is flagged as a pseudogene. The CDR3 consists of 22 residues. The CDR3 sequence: CASSGRDRDRASGGPGGHEQYF. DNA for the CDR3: TGTGCCAGCAGCGGACGGGACAGGGATCGGGCTAGCGGGGGCCCGGGGGGCCACGAGCAGTACTTC.

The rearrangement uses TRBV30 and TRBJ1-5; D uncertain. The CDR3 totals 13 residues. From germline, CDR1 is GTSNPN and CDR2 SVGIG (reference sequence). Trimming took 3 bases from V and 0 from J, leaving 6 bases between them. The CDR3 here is CAWRPDSNQPQHF. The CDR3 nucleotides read TGTGCCTGGAGACCAGATAGCAATCAGCCCCAGCATTTT.

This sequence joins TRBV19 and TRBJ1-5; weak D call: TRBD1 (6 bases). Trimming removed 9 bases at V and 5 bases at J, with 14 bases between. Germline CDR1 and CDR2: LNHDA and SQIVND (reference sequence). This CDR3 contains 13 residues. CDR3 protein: CASKGGGHQPQHF. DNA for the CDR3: TGTGCCAGCAAGGGGGGGGGCCATCAGCCCCAGCATTTT.

The CDR3 nucleotides are TGTGCCAGCAGCTTAGGCGGTCGGACCAGGGCAAGGGCGACTGAAGCTTTCTTT. Its translation is CASSLGGRTRARATEAFF. The rearrangement uses TRBV11-3 and TRBJ1-1; TRBD1 is a possible D gene (5 bases). From germline, CDR1 is SGHNT and CDR2 YENEEA. This CDR3 has 18 residues. The V end was cut by 1 base, the J end by 5 bases, with 23 bases between.

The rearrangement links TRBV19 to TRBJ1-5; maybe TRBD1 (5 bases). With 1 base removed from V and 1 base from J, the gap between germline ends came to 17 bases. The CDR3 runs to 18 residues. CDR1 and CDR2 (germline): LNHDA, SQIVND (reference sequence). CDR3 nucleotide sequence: TGTGCCAGTAGTATAGGGAAACCGGGGGGTGAGAGCAATCAGCCCCAGCATTTT. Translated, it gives CASSIGKPGGESNQPQHF.

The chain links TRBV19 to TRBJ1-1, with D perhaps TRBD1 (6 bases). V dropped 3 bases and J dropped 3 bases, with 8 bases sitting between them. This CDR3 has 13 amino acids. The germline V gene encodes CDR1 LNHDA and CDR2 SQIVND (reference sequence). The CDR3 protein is CASSMKGDTEAFF. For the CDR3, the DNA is TGTGCCAGTAGTATGAAGGGGGACACTGAAGCTTTCTTT.

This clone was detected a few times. This CDR3 is CATQLRLSNQPQHF. The CDR3 DNA reads as TGTGCCACCCAGCTCAGACTGAGCAATCAGCCCCAGCATTTT. J is TRBJ1-5 and V is TRBV19, with D unclear. V was pared by 10 bases and J by 1 base, with 14 bases between. Per the germline V gene, CDR1 is LNHDA and CDR2 is SQIVND (reference sequence). This CDR3 is built from 14 residues.

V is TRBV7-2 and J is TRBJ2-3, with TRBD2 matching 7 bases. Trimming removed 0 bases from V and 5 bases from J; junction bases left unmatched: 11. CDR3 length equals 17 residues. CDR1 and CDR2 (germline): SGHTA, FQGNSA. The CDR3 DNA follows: TGTGCCAGCAGCTTAGCCGGGGCGGGAGTGGCCCAAGATACGCAGTATTTT. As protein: CASSLAGAGVAQDTQYF.

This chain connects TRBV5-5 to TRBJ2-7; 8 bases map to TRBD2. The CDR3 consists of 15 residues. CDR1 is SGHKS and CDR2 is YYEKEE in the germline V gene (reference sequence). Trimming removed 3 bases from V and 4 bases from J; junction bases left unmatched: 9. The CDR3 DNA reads TGTGCCAGCAGCTCCTCCCCTAGCGGGTATTACGAGCAGTACTTC. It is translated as CASSSSPSGYYEQYF.

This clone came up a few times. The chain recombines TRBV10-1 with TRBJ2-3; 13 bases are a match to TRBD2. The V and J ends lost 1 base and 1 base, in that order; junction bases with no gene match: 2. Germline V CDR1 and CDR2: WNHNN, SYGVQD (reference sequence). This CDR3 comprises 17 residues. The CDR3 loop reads CASSELGTSGGTDTQYF. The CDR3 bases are TGCGCCAGCAGTGAGTTAGGGACTAGCGGGGGCACAGATACGCAGTATTTT.

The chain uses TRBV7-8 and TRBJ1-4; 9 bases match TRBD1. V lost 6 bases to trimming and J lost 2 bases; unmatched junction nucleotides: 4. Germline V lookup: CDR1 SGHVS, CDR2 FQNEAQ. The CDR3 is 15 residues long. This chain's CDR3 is CASRPGTGTNEKLFF. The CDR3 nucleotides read TGTGCCAGCAGACCGGGGACAGGGACTAATGAAAAACTGTTTTTT.

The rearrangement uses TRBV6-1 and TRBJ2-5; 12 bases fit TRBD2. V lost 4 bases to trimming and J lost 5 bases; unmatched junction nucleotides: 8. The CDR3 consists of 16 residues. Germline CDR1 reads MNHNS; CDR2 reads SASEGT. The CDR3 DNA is TGTGCCAGCAGTGCCAGACTAGCGGGAGCGATGGAGACCCAGTACTTC. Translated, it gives CASSARLAGAMETQYF.

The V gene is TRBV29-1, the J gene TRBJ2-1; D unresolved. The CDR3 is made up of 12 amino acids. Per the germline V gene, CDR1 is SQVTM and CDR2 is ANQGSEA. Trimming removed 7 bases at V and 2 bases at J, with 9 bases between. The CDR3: CSAGITYNEQFF. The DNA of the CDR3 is TGCAGCGCCGGTATCACCTACAATGAGCAGTTCTTC.

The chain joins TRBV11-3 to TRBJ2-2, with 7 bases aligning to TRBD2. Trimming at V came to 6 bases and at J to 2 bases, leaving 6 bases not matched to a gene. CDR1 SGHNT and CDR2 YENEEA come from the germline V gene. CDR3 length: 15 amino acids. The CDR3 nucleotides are TGTGCCAGCAGAAGACTAGCAGAAAACACCGGGGAGCTGTTTTTT. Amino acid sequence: CASRRLAENTGELFF.

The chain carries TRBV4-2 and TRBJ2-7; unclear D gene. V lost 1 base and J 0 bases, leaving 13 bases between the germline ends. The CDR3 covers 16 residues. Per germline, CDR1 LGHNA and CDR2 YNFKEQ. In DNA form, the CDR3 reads TGTGCCAGCAGCCAAGTACCTGCGGTCCTCTCCTACGAGCAGTACTTC. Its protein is CASSQVPAVLSYEQYF.

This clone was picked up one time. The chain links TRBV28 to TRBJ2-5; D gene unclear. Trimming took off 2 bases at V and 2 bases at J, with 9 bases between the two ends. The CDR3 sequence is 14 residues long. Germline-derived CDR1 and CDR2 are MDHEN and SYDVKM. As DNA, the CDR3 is TGTGCCAGCAGTTTACGTGAGGATCAAGAGACCCAGTACTTC. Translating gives CASSLREDQETQYF. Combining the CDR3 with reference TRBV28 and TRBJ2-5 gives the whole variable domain DVKVTQSSRYLVKRTGEKVFLECVQDMDHENMFWYRQDPGLGLRLIYFSYDVKMKEKGDIPEGYSVSREKKERFSLILESASTNQTSMYLCASSLREDQETQYFGPGTRLLVL.

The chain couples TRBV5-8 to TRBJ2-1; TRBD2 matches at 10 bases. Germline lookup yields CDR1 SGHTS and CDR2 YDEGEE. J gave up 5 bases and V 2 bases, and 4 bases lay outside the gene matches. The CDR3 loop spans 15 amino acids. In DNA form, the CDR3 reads TGTGCCAGCAGCTTAGGGACTAGCGCTAACAATGAGCAGTTCTTC. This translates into CASSLGTSANNEQFF.

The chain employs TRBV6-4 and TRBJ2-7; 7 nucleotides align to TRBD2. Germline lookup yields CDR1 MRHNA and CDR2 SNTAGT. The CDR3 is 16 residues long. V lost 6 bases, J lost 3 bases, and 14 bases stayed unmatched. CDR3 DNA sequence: TGTGCCAGCAGAGCCACTCGGACTAGATGTCTCTACGAGCAGTACTTC. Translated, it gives CASRATRTRCLYEQYF.

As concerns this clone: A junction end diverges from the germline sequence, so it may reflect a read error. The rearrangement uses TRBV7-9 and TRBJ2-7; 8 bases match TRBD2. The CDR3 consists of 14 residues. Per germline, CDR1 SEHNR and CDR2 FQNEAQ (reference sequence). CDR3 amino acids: CSSSLTGGPYEQYF. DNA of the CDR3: TGTTCCAGCAGCTTAACGGGAGGGCCCTACGAGCAGTACTTC.

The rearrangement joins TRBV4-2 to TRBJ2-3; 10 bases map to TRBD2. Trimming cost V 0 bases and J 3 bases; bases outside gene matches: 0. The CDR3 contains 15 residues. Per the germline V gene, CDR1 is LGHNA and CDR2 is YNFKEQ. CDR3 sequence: CASSQDSGRTDTQYF. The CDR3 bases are TGTGCCAGCAGCCAAGATAGCGGGAGGACAGATACGCAGTATTTT.